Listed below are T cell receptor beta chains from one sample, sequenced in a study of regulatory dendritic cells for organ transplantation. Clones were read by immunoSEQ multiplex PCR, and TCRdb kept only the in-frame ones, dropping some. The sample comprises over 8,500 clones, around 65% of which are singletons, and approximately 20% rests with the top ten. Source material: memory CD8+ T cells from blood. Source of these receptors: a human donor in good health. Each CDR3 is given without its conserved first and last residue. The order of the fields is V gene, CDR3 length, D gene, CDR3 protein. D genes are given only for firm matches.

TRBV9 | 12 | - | ASSAAGANYEQY
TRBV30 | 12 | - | AWGLGFDNSPLH
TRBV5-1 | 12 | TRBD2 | ASSLETSGRFGF
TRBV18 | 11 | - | ASSPPLGETQY
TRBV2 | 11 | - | ASSDGGLTEAF
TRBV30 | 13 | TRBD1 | AWSSTGTGNQPQH
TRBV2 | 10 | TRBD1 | ANSGTGNEQF
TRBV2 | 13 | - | ASIPGWDPSYEQY
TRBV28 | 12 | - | ASSPGYGNSPLH
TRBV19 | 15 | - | ASVDPGRRISNQPQH
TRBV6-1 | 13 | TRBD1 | ASSVDRAGANVLT
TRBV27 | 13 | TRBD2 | ASSPDLAGKNIQY
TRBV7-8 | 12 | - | ASSLVAYTYEQY
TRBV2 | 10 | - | ASSDGVNEQF
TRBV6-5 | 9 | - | ASSTAVRTF
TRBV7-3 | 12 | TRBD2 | ASSAGVPPDTQY
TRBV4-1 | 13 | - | ASSQEEQGNQPQH
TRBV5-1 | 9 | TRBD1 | ASATGSEQF